This section outlines one TCR beta chain sequence together with its context. These data belong to a study of shared clonotypes between healthy human individuals. This table comes from immunoSEQ multiplex PCR, and its TCRdb copy is limited to in-frame clones, with some not included. This sample has approximately 400,000 clones, with 95% to 97% found just once. V dropped 5 bases and J dropped 6 bases, with 7 bases sitting between them. CDR1 and CDR2 (germline): LNHDA, SQIVND (reference sequence). The CDR3 extends over 11 amino acids. The sequenced sample was memory CD8+ T cells sorted from blood. Subset meaning: CD45RO+ cells pooled with CCR7-negative TemRA cells. This receptor was obtained from a man aged 25-45 years in good health. This chain joins TRBV19 and TRBJ1-1; the D is unclear. CDR3 loop: CASSPGPEAFF. In DNA, the CDR3 is TGTGCCAGTAGTCCTGGCCCTGAAGCTTTCTTT.